This T cell receptor (beta chain) was recovered during a study of cytomegalovirus exposure and HLA in healthy donors. The PCR used 60 Vbeta and 13 Jbeta primers. Using immunoSEQ multiplex PCR, the repertoire was profiled, and TCRdb retains in-frame clones only, with some absent. This table has roughly 110,000 clones, about 64% appearing once. Germline V gene sequence: CDR1 ENHRY, CDR2 SYGVKD. This CDR3 spans 17 amino acids. V shed 6 bases and J 1 base; nucleotides not matched to a gene: 9. Sequenced sample: PBMCs. This clonotype originated in a young man in good health and CMV-seropositive. The chain links TRBV10-3 to TRBJ1-1, with 12 bases fitting TRBD1. The CDR3 loop reads CAISSGTGGVRNTEAFF. The DNA of the CDR3 is TGTGCCATCAGCTCCGGGACAGGGGGCGTAAGGAACACTGAAGCTTTCTTT.